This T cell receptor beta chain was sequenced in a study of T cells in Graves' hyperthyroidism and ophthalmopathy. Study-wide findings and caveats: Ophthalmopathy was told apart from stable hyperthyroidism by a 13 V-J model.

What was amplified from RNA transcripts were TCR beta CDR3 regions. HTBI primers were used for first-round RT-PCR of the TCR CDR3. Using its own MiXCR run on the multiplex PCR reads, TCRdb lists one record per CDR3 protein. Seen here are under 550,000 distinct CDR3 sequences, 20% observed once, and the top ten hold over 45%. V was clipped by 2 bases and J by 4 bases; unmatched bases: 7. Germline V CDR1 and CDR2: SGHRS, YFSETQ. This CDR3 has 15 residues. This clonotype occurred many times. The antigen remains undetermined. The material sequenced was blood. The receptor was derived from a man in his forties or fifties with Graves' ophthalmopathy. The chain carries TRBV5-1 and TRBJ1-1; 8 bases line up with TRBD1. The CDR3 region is CASSFSGGQSTEAFF. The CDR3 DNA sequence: TGCGCCAGCAGCTTTTCAGGGGGCCAGAGCACTGAAGCTTTCTTT.